A single T cell receptor (beta chain) is shown here with its context. The V gene end was trimmed by 0 bases and the J gene end by 7 bases; junction bases not matched to a gene: 6. This CDR3 contains 16 residues. The germline V gene has CDR1 SGHRS and CDR2 YFSETQ. This sample was included in a study of blood T cell repertoires in COVID-19. Repertoires were generated with immunoSEQ multiplex PCR, while TCRdb's copy carries only in-frame clones and drops some. Of roughly 400,000 clones listed, 88% are singletons. The TCR comes from a woman between 35 and 50 years old with acute COVID-19. Sequencing was performed on PBMCs or T cells enriched from blood (not recorded which). The chain has TRBV5-1 and TRBJ1-6; TRBD1 matches at 8 bases. CDR3: CASSLEGRGQNSPLHF. In DNA form, the CDR3 reads TGCGCCAGCAGCTTGGAGGGCAGGGGGCAGAATTCACCCCTCCACTTT.